The present TCR beta chain was sequenced within a study of T-cell reconstitution after alpha-beta-depleted transplantation in children. Preparation of the TCRbeta library was carried out with unique molecular identifiers. MiXCR, run by TCRdb on the PCR reads, gives a single entry per CDR3 protein. Here the sample spans 450,000 to 550,000 distinct CDR3 sequences, about an eighth being singletons. The germline V and J ends were trimmed by 0 bases and 8 bases, with 11 bases remaining between them. Germline V gene sequence: CDR1 LGHNA, CDR2 YSLEER. The CDR3 has 14 residues. The sequence came from a female patient between 2 and 15 years old who had a stem cell transplant for aplastic anemia, so the T cells may come from the graft donor. The chain uses TRBV4-3 and TRBJ2-1; maybe TRBD1 (6 bases). Sequencing was performed on PBMCs, mostly from graft donor cells, taken 180 days after TCRalphabeta/CD19-depleted stem cell transplant. The CDR3 loop reads CASSQDGGIYEQFF. The CDR3 DNA reads TGCGCCAGCAGCCAAGATGGGGGCATCTATGAGCAGTTCTTC.